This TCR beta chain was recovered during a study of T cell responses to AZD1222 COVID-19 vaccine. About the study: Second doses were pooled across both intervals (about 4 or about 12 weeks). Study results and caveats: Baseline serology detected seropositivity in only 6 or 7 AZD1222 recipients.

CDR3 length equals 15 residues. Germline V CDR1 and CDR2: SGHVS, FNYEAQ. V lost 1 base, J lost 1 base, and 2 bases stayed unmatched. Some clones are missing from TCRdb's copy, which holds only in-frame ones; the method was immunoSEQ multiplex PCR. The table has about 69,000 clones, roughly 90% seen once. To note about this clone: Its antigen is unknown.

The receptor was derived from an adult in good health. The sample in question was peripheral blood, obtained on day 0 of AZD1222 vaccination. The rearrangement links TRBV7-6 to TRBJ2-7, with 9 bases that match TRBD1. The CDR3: CASSLGGTGSYEQYF. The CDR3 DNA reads TGTGCCAGCAGCTTAGGAGGGACAGGGTCCTACGAGCAGTACTTC.